The 20 T cell receptor beta chains reported below all come from one sample, sequenced in a study of blood T cell repertoires in COVID-19. The table came from immunoSEQ multiplex PCR; TCRdb's copy has only in-frame clones and leaves some out. Of about 75,000 clones listed, approximately 79% are singletons. The material sequenced was peripheral blood. These TCRs come from a woman older than 75 with active or convalescent COVID-19.

This chain links TRBV3-1 (or the pseudogene TRBV3-2) with TRBJ2-1, with D perhaps TRBD2 (6 bases). The germline CDR1 and CDR2 sequences are LGHDT and YNNKEL (reference sequence). The CDR3 runs to 16 residues. V lost 0 bases to trimming and J lost 6 bases, with 15 bases between them. CDR3 in DNA: TGTGCCAGCAGCCAAGAATGGGCGGGGTACACCAATGAGCAGTTCTTC. Translating it yields CASSQEWAGYTNEQFF.

J is TRBJ2-3 and V is TRBV7-9; 8 bases line up with TRBD2. The CDR3 is made up of 14 amino acids. Germline V gene sequence: CDR1 SEHNR, CDR2 FQNEAQ (reference sequence). Trimming at V came to 7 bases and at J to 0 bases, leaving 3 bases not matched to a gene. The CDR3 region has the DNA TGTGCCAGCATTCGGGGGGGGAGCACAGATACGCAGTATTTT. Protein product: CASIRGGSTDTQYF.

This clone has a single count. The J gene is TRBJ2-5, the V gene TRBV25-1, with a tentative D call TRBD1 (7 bases). The V end lost 4 bases, the J end lost 3 bases, and 18 bases lay between the germline ends. Germline V gene lookup returns CDR1 MGHDK and CDR2 SYGVNS. The CDR3 totals 16 residues. The CDR3 reads CASSGRRQGLEETQYF. For the CDR3, the DNA is TGTGCCAGCAGTGGCCGACGACAGGGACTCGAAGAGACCCAGTACTTC.

This clone was seen once. The V gene is TRBV5-4, the J gene TRBJ2-5; 10 positions match TRBD2. The CDR3 spans 16 residues. Germline CDR1 SGHNT, CDR2 YYREEE (reference sequence). Trimming took 0 bases from V and 0 from J; bases not matched to a gene: 2. The CDR3 DNA reads as TGTGCCAGCAGCTTGGGACTAGCGGGTAACCAAGAGACCCAGTACTTC. It is translated as CASSLGLAGNQETQYF.

This chain uses TRBV5-1 with TRBJ2-7; 10 nucleotides match TRBD1. The CDR3 spans 14 residues. Looked up from germline, CDR1 is SGHRS and CDR2 is YFSETQ. V trimming: 3 bases; J trimming: 3 bases; junction bases outside the gene matches: 3. This CDR3 reads CASSSGQGLYEQYF. CDR3 sequence (DNA): TGCGCCAGCAGCTCGGGACAGGGGCTCTACGAGCAGTACTTC.

The rearrangement uses TRBV29-1 and TRBJ2-7; maybe TRBD2 (6 bases). This CDR3 contains 12 residues. Trimming pared 5 bases from V and 2 bases from J, leaving 10 bases between. Germline lookup yields CDR1 SQVTM and CDR2 ANQGSEA. The CDR3 sequence is CSVTSRAYEQYF. The CDR3 nucleotides are TGCAGCGTTACTAGCAGAGCCTACGAGCAGTACTTC.

J is TRBJ1-4 and V is TRBV14; 7 bases line up with TRBD1. The trim removed 9 bases at V and 7 bases at J, leaving 8 bases unmatched. Germline loops: CDR1 SGHDN, CDR2 FVKESK. CDR3 length equals 13 residues. The CDR3 DNA follows: TGTGCCAGTTCAAGGGGGCGCGGTGAAAAACTGTTTTTT. Protein: CASSRGRGEKLFF.

This clone occurred once. The rearrangement links TRBV11-2 to TRBJ1-6; the D gene is possibly TRBD1 (6 bases). This CDR3 comprises 17 residues. Per the germline V gene, CDR1 is SGHAT and CDR2 is FQNNGV. V lost 5 bases and J lost 0, with 14 bases in between. CDR3 protein: CASSNHRVRSYNSPLHF. CDR3 in DNA: TGTGCCAGCAGCAACCACAGGGTGCGCTCCTATAATTCACCCCTCCACTTT.

This chain joins TRBV7-6 and TRBJ1-2, with a weak D call TRBD1 (6 bases). Germline-derived CDR1 and CDR2 are SGHVS and FNYEAQ. This CDR3 comprises 15 residues. Trimming shortened V by 5 bases and J by 6 bases, and 19 bases separated the two germline ends. The CDR3 DNA reads as TGTGCCAGCAGCGGACCGACAGGAGAGATCAATGGCTACACCTTC. This sequence encodes CASSGPTGEINGYTF.

This clone was counted between two and nine times. The chain carries TRBV7-2 and TRBJ1-3; a weak D match, TRBD1 (5 bases). The CDR3 sequence is 19 residues long. CDR1 is SGHTA, CDR2 FQGNSA, per germline. Between the trimmed V and J ends, which lost 0 bases and 2 bases, there was a span of 20 bases. CDR3 nucleotide sequence: TGTGCCAGCAGCTTAGCTGGTATCCCGATGGAAGGGGCTGGAAACACCATATATTTT. Protein sequence: CASSLAGIPMEGAGNTIYF.

The gene calls are TRBV6-5 and TRBJ2-7, with 10 bases fitting TRBD1. Trimming cost V 5 bases and J 5 bases; bases outside gene matches: 6. The CDR3 spans 14 residues. Germline V gene data show CDR1 as MNHEY and CDR2 as SVGAGI. Here the CDR3 reads CASSRDRGVNEQYF. The DNA of the CDR3 is TGTGCCAGCAGTCGGGACAGGGGAGTGAACGAGCAGTACTTC.

V gene TRBV4-2 combines with J gene TRBJ2-7; a weak D match, TRBD1 (7 bases). This CDR3 spans 17 amino acids. CDR1 is LGHNA, CDR2 YNFKEQ, per germline. With 0 bases removed from V and 5 bases from J, the gap between germline ends came to 20 bases. CDR3 protein: CASSQEPGQGGRHEQYF. DNA for the CDR3: TGTGCCAGCAGCCAAGAACCGGGGCAGGGGGGTAGACACGAGCAGTACTTC.

The chain recombines TRBV10-3 with TRBJ2-5, with 7 nucleotides matching TRBD2. CDR1 and CDR2 (germline): ENHRY, SYGVKD. The CDR3 is made up of 16 amino acids. V lost 0 bases and J lost 1; bases outside the gene matches: 5. CDR3 in DNA: TGTGCCATCAGTGAGTCTAGCGGGCAATTCCAAGAGACCCAGTACTTC. As protein: CAISESSGQFQETQYF.

The chain couples TRBV4-1 to TRBJ1-1; tentatively, D is TRBD1 (6 bases). V dropped 0 bases and J dropped 5 bases, with 16 bases sitting between them. The CDR3 is 16 residues long. From germline, CDR1 is MGHRA and CDR2 YSYEKL. CDR3 amino acids: CASSQDLDSKETEAFF. The CDR3 DNA is TGCGCCAGCAGCCAAGATCTGGACAGCAAGGAAACTGAAGCTTTCTTT.

CDR3 sequence: CASSIQGLYDNYGYTF. CDR3 coding DNA: TGTGCCAGCAGCATACAGGGTCTATACGATAACTATGGCTACACCTTC. The rearrangement uses TRBV5-6 and TRBJ1-2, with D possibly matching TRBD1 (6 bases). The CDR3 runs 16 residues. CDR1 SGHDT and CDR2 YYEEEE come from the germline V gene. V gave up 4 bases and J gave up 1 base, with 17 bases separating them.

This clone was found a few times. This chain links TRBV28 with TRBJ2-1; 11 bases are a match to TRBD2. The CDR3 covers 16 residues. J lost 7 bases, V lost 6 bases, and 11 bases had no gene match. CDR1 is MDHEN, CDR2 SYDVKM, per germline. DNA for the CDR3: TGTGCCAGCAGGGCACCACTAGCGGGAGAATCGAATGAGCAGTTCTTC. Residues: CASRAPLAGESNEQFF.

The genes are TRBV28 and TRBJ1-5; no definite D call. Per germline, CDR1 MDHEN and CDR2 SYDVKM. The CDR3 is 12 amino acids. V was pared by 7 bases and J by 10 bases, with 14 bases between. DNA of the CDR3: TGTGCCAGCATGGCGGATGTCATTCCCCAGCATTTT. Its protein product is CASMADVIPQHF.

The chain combines TRBV7-9 with TRBJ1-3; the match to TRBD1 covers 7 bases. CDR1 is SEHNR and CDR2 is FQNEAQ in the germline V gene (reference sequence). Unmatched junction bases numbered 4, after V lost 3 bases and J lost 2 bases. The CDR3 extends over 15 amino acids. The CDR3 reads CASSFPGTAGNTIYF. The CDR3 DNA is TGTGCCAGCAGCTTCCCCGGGACAGCTGGAAACACCATATATTTT.

The chain uses TRBV2 and TRBJ1-1, with 9 bases identical to TRBD1. V shed 6 bases, J shed 7 bases, and the junction held 9 bases outside the gene matches. The germline V gene encodes CDR1 SNHLY and CDR2 FYNNEI. The CDR3 consists of 14 residues. CDR3 nucleotide sequence: TGTGCCAGCAGAAGGGGGACAGGGACCCTTGAAGCTTTCTTT. Its protein is CASRRGTGTLEAFF.

The chain uses TRBV6-1 and TRBJ1-2; D remains ambiguous. This CDR3 has 13 amino acids. Germline V gene lookup returns CDR1 MNHNS and CDR2 SASEGT. The V gene lost 10 bases and the J gene lost 3 bases, with 15 bases spanning the gap. This CDR3 reads CANNEVGDYGYTF. The DNA for the CDR3 is TGTGCCAACAATGAAGTCGGGGACTATGGCTACACCTTC.